These 25 T cell receptor beta chains originate from one sample sequenced in a study of graft-versus-host responses after intestinal transplantation. For these receptors, no antigen is known. Using immunoSEQ multiplex PCR, the repertoire was profiled, and TCRdb retains in-frame clones only, with some absent. In the table there are about 59,000 clones, 94% of which are singletons. The source material was unstimulated CD4+ T cells sorted from spleen or lymph node cells, sampled before transplant. The receptors here all came from a human donor who was the organ donor for an intestinal transplant.

The chain recombines TRBV6-6 with TRBJ1-2, with no clear D. V shed 4 bases and J shed 8 bases, with 20 bases lying between them. The germline V gene has CDR1 MNHNY and CDR2 SVGAGI (reference sequence). The CDR3 consists of 15 residues. CDR3 bases: TGTGCCAGCAGTTCCCCGCCCGGACGGGGAAAGGGCTACACCTTC. Translated: CASSSPPGRGKGYTF.

This sequence joins TRBV6-5 and TRBJ1-2; D may be TRBD1 (6 bases). The V gene lost 7 bases and the J gene lost 8 bases, with 14 bases spanning the gap. This CDR3 has 12 amino acids. Germline V gives CDR1 MNHEY, CDR2 SVGAGI. Here the CDR3 DNA reads TGTGCCAGCACAACAGGGAGGAAGGGCTACACCTTC. Translating it yields CASTTGRKGYTF.

The chain couples TRBV6-7 to TRBJ2-5, with 7 positions matching TRBD2. TRBV6-7 is annotated as an ORF whose role is uncertain. This CDR3 contains 15 residues. V trimming: 2 bases; J trimming: 2 bases; junction bases outside the gene matches: 5. CDR3 sequence: CASSYGGEGQETQYF. DNA for the CDR3: TGTGCCAGCAGTTACGGGGGGGAGGGACAAGAGACCCAGTACTTC.

The rearrangement links TRBV2 to TRBJ2-3; D gene ambiguous. Trimming removed 4 bases at V and 4 bases at J, with 3 bases between. From germline, CDR1 is SNHLY and CDR2 FYNNEI. The CDR3 consists of 11 residues. The CDR3 bases are TGTGCCAGCAGTGGGGCAGATACGCAGTATTTT. It yields the protein CASSGADTQYF. Drawing the rest from reference TRBV2 and TRBJ2-3, the complete variable domain is EPEVTQTPSHQVTQMGQEVILRCVPISNHLYFYWYRQILGQKVEFLVSFYNNEISEKSEIFDDQFSVERPDGSNFTLKIRSTKLEDSAMYFCASSGADTQYFGPGTRLTVL.

V is TRBV6-9 and J is TRBJ1-6; D perhaps matches TRBD1 (5 bases). CDR1 is MNHGY, CDR2 SVAAGI, per germline. The CDR3 is 16 residues long. Trimming stripped 5 bases from V and 5 bases from J, with 16 bases between. The CDR3 protein is CASSRLGTANNSPLHF. Written as DNA, the CDR3 is TGTGCCAGCAGTCGCCTCGGGACCGCTAATAATTCACCCCTCCACTTT.

The V and J genes are TRBV7-6 and TRBJ2-5; 9 bases line up with TRBD1. V dropped 3 bases and J dropped 3; count of bases not matched to a gene: 2. This CDR3 region has 14 residues. The germline gives CDR1 SGHVS, CDR2 FNYEAQ. The CDR3 nucleotides are TGTGCCAGCAGCTTCCGACAGGGGGAAGAGACCCAGTACTTC. Its translation is CASSFRQGEETQYF.

This clone was picked up one time. The chain joins TRBV15 to TRBJ1-3, with 7 bases aligning to TRBD1. Germline CDR1 LNHNV, CDR2 YYDKDF (reference sequence). The CDR3 is made up of 16 amino acids. J lost 2 bases, V lost 3 bases, and 7 bases had no gene match. CDR3 sequence reads: CATSSYRGGTGNTIYF. CDR3 in DNA: TGTGCCACCAGCAGTTACAGGGGAGGAACTGGAAACACCATATATTTT.

The CDR3 loop reads CASSLRVSGGANEQYF. The CDR3 DNA follows: TGCGCCAGCAGCTTGAGGGTCAGCGGGGGGGCTAACGAGCAGTACTTC. J is TRBJ2-7 and V is TRBV5-1, with 10 bases matching TRBD2. The CDR3 sequence is 16 residues long. Looked up from germline, CDR1 is SGHRS and CDR2 is YFSETQ. V dropped 1 base and J dropped 5; count of bases not matched to a gene: 9.

The rearrangement uses TRBV15 and TRBJ1-3, with D possibly being TRBD1 (5 bases). The CDR3 runs 18 residues. CDR1 is LNHNV and CDR2 is YYDKDF in the germline V gene (reference sequence). With 0 bases removed from V and 0 bases from J, the gap between germline ends came to 15 bases. CDR3 in amino acids: CATSRDRAGRSSGNTIYF. The CDR3 coding sequence is TGTGCCACCAGCAGAGATAGGGCAGGGAGAAGCTCTGGAAACACCATATATTTT.

The count of this clone is one. The chain has TRBV10-3 and TRBJ2-7, with TRBD1 matching over 7 bases. This CDR3 region has 15 residues. The J segment lost 5 bases and the V segment lost 9 bases, leaving 16 bases of the junction unmatched. CDR1 and CDR2 (germline): ENHRY, SYGVKD. CDR3 sequence: CAIIQGLLPIHEQYF. The CDR3 DNA reads as TGTGCCATTATACAGGGGCTCCTACCGATCCACGAGCAGTACTTC.

V and J are TRBV29-1 and TRBJ2-5, with 9 nucleotides matching TRBD1. Germline CDR1 and CDR2: SQVTM and ANQGSEA. Losses at the gene ends were 6 bases for V and 4 bases for J; bases not matched to a gene: 6. CDR3 size: 13 residues. The chain's CDR3 is CSVGQGVGETQYF. The CDR3 nucleotides read TGCAGCGTGGGACAGGGCGTAGGAGAGACCCAGTACTTC.

The V and J genes are TRBV4-3 and TRBJ2-1, with D maybe TRBD2 (7 bases). Per germline, CDR1 LGHNA and CDR2 YSLEER. Trimming left V 3 bases short and J 8 bases short, with 17 bases between. The CDR3 length is 15 residues. In nucleotides, the CDR3 is TGCGCCAGCAGCCAGGCGGGGGCCCGGGTGGATGAGCAGTTCTTC. Translation: CASSQAGARVDEQFF.

The CDR3 is CASSLIQLVYGYTF. The CDR3 nucleotides are TGCGCCAGCAGCTTGATCCAGTTAGTGTATGGCTACACCTTC. The chain is built from TRBV5-1 and TRBJ1-2; unclear D gene. This CDR3 spans 14 amino acids. V was trimmed by 1 base and J by 5 bases, leaving 12 bases between them. Germline V gene data show CDR1 as SGHRS and CDR2 as YFSETQ.

The chain is built from TRBV6-5 and TRBJ1-1, with a weak D call TRBD1 (5 bases). The germline V and J ends were trimmed by 0 bases and 4 bases, with 12 bases remaining between them. CDR3 length: 15 amino acids. Germline CDR1 is MNHEY and CDR2 is SVGAGI. The CDR3 loop reads CASSYSGVQGTEAFF. CDR3 nucleotide sequence: TGTGCCAGCAGTTACTCGGGGGTTCAGGGCACTGAAGCTTTCTTT.

The chain joins TRBV6-6 to TRBJ2-7; D may be TRBD1 (6 bases). Trimming pared 0 bases from V and 4 bases from J, leaving 16 bases between. Germline values: CDR1 MNHNY, CDR2 SVGAGI (reference sequence). CDR3 length: 16 amino acids. The CDR3 is CASSYSRAGAPYEQYF. The CDR3 DNA sequence: TGTGCCAGCAGTTACTCTCGGGCAGGGGCCCCTTACGAGCAGTACTTC.

This sequence joins TRBV6-5 and TRBJ1-1; a possible D gene is TRBD1 (5 bases). The V end lost 4 bases, the J end lost 1 base, and 7 bases lay between the germline ends. Germline CDR1 reads MNHEY; CDR2 reads SVGAGI. The CDR3 contains 13 residues. This chain's CDR3 is CASSFGGNTEAFF. DNA of the CDR3: TGTGCCAGCAGTTTCGGGGGGAACACTGAAGCTTTCTTT.

This clone has just a few counts. The J gene is TRBJ1-5, the V gene TRBV4-3; possible D gene TRBD1, 5 bases. The germline CDR1 and CDR2 sequences are LGHNA and YSLEER. The CDR3 runs 15 residues. Between the trimmed V and J ends, which lost 1 base and 3 bases, there was a span of 10 bases. CDR3 sequence: CASSQGQGPNQPQHF. The CDR3 DNA sequence: TGCGCCAGCAGCCAAGGGCAGGGTCCCAATCAGCCCCAGCATTTT.

The CDR3 is CASSPNPKTGTMETQYF. The CDR3 bases are TGCGCCAGCAGCCCGAACCCTAAGACCGGGACTATGGAGACCCAGTACTTC. The genes are TRBV5-1 and TRBJ2-5, with 7 bases matching TRBD2. V was clipped by 4 bases and J by 5 bases; unmatched bases: 17. Germline CDR1 and CDR2: SGHRS and YFSETQ. This CDR3 region has 17 residues.

The rearrangement links TRBV10-2 to TRBJ1-1; no clear D gene. Germline V gene lookup returns CDR1 WSHSY and CDR2 SAAADI. Trimming removed 7 bases at V and 7 bases at J, with 19 bases between. The CDR3 has 14 residues. The DNA for the CDR3 is TGCGCCAGCACAACCGGGATAGGGAAGGGTGAAGCTTTCTTT. Its translation is CASTTGIGKGEAFF.

The gene calls are TRBV5-4 and TRBJ1-1; 8 positions agree with TRBD1. J lost 0 bases, V lost 2 bases, and 0 bases had no gene match. The germline CDR1 and CDR2 sequences are SGHNT and YYREEE (reference sequence). The CDR3 spans 14 residues. The CDR3 DNA reads TGTGCCAGCAGCTTACAGGGGGTGAACACTGAAGCTTTCTTT. Protein: CASSLQGVNTEAFF. Full variable domain (remainder filled in from reference TRBV5-4 and TRBJ1-1): ETGVTQSPTHLIKTRGQQVTLRCSSQSGHNTVSWYQQALGQGPQFIFQYYREEENGRGNFPPRFSGLQFPNYSSELNVNALELDDSALYLCASSLQGVNTEAFFGQGTRLTVV.

This clone occurred a few times. The J gene is TRBJ1-5, the V gene TRBV12-5; 7 nucleotides agree with TRBD1. The junction had 5 bases not matched to a gene; V was cut back by 3 bases and J by 0 bases. The CDR3 runs to 16 residues. Germline V CDR1 and CDR2: LGHNT, FRNRAP. Written as DNA, the CDR3 is TGTGCTAGTGGTTTAACGGGACAGTATAGCAATCAGCCCCAGCATTTT. As protein: CASGLTGQYSNQPQHF. Full variable domain (outside the CDR3, taken from reference TRBV12-5 and TRBJ1-5): DARVTQTPRHKVTEMGQEVTMRCQPILGHNTVFWYRQTMMQGLELLAYFRNRAPLDDSGMPKDRFSAEMPDATLATLKIQPSEPRDSAVYFCASGLTGQYSNQPQHFGDGTRLSIL.

The chain employs TRBV4-3 and TRBJ1-1; tentatively, D is TRBD1 (5 bases). This CDR3 contains 12 residues. V lost 4 bases and J 4 bases, leaving 7 bases between the germline ends. CDR1 is LGHNA, CDR2 YSLEER, per germline. The DNA for the CDR3 is TGCGCCAGCAGCCCGGGGGGCACTGAAGCTTTCTTT. Its protein is CASSPGGTEAFF.

The chain couples TRBV6-1 to TRBJ2-3; possibly TRBD2 for D (6 bases). CDR1 and CDR2 from the germline V gene are MNHNS and SASEGT. V was shortened by 8 bases and J by 2 bases, with 14 bases between the two germline ends. This CDR3 comprises 14 residues. The CDR3 coding sequence is TGTGCCAGCTGTAACGGGGGACTCACAGATACGCAGTATTTT. This translates into CASCNGGLTDTQYF.

The J gene is TRBJ2-7, the V gene TRBV6-5, with D hard to call. CDR1 is MNHEY and CDR2 is SVGAGI in the germline V gene. CDR3 length: 13 amino acids. The V end lost 5 bases, the J end lost 2 bases, and 10 bases lay between the germline ends. The CDR3 region has the DNA TGTGCCAGCAGTGTTAGGGATACCTACGAGCAGTACTTC. Its translation: CASSVRDTYEQYF.

The chain joins TRBV5-1 to TRBJ2-3; perhaps TRBD2 as D (5 bases). V lost 1 base, J lost 0 bases, and 15 bases lay in between. Germline V gene sequence: CDR1 SGHRS, CDR2 YFSETQ. CDR3 size: 17 residues. As DNA, the CDR3 is TGCGCCAGCAGCTTGCGGGCGAGCGGACCTAGCACAGATACGCAGTATTTT. Translating it yields CASSLRASGPSTDTQYF.